The present entry profiles one TCR beta chain with its context. The antigen is undetermined. This entry belongs to a study of T cells in localized non-small cell lung cancer. Only in-frame clones appear in the TCRdb table, and some are missing; sequencing was by immunoSEQ multiplex PCR. The sample yields about 40,000 clones, about 90% seen once. General study results and limits: Median detection of top 100 tumor clones in adjacent lung was 55 to 60 clones. The study sequenced only one region of the tumor. As a result, intratumor heterogeneity could not be excluded and remains possible. Higher T cell density in the blood was associated with longer overall survival, whereas higher adjacent-lung clonality associated with shorter survival.

CDR1 is SGHRS, CDR2 YFSETQ, per germline. V was cut by 0 bases and J by 6 bases, with 11 bases left in between. The CDR3 totals 14 residues. The clonotype originates from a man between 40 and 70 years old with stage I lung adenocarcinoma. The V and J genes are TRBV5-1 and TRBJ2-3; TRBD1 is a possible D gene (5 bases). The sample consisted of peripheral blood, taken before any cancer treatment. The DNA of the CDR3 is TGCGCCAGCAGCTTGGCAGGGCCGTCGGATACGCAGTATTTT. This codes for CASSLAGPSDTQYF.